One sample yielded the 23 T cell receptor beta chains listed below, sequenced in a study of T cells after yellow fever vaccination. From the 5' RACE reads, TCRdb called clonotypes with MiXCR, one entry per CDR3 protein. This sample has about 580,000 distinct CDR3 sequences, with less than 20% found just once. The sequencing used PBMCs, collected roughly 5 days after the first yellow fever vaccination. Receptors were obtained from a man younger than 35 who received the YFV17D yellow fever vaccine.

The CDR3 nucleotides are TGCGCCAGCAGCCAAGATCAGGGACAGGCGACAGATACGCAGTATTTT. It specifies CASSQDQGQATDTQYF. The chain is built from TRBV4-3 and TRBJ2-3; TRBD1 agrees at 8 bases. Trimming cost V 0 bases and J 3 bases; bases outside gene matches: 5. CDR1 and CDR2 (germline): LGHNA, YSLEER. The CDR3 is 16 residues long.

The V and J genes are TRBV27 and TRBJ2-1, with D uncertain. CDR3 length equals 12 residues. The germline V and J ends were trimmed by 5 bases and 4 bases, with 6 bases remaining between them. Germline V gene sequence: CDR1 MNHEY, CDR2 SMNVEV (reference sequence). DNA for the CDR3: TGTGCCAGCAGTCACCTATACAATGAGCAGTTCTTC. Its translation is CASSHLYNEQFF.

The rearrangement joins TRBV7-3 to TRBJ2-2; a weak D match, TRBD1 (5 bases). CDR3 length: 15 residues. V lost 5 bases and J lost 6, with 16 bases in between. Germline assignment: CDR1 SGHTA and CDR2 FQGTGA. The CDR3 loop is CASSVGAGFSGELFF. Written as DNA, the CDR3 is TGTGCCAGCAGCGTAGGAGCAGGGTTTTCCGGGGAGCTGTTTTTT.

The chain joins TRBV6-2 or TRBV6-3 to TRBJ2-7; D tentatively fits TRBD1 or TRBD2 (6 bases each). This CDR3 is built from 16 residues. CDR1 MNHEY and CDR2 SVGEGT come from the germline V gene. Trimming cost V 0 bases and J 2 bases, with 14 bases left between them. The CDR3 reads CASSYSFKEGAYEQYF. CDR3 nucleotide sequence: TGTGCCAGCAGTTACTCTTTTAAGGAGGGGGCCTACGAGCAGTACTTC.

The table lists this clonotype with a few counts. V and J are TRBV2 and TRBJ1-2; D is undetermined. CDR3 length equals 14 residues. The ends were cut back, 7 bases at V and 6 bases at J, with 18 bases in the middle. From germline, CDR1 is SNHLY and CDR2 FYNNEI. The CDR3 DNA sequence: TGTGCCAGCAAAGGTGGTCTTGGGCTCGATGGCTACACCTTC. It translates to CASKGGLGLDGYTF.

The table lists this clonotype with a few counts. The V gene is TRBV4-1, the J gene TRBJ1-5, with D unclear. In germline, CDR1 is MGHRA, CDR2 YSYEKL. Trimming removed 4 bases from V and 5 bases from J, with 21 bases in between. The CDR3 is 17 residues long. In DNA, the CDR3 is TGCGCCAGCAGCCGCGGCGGCCCGCTGGGATACGATCAGCCCCAGCATTTT. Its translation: CASSRGGPLGYDQPQHF.

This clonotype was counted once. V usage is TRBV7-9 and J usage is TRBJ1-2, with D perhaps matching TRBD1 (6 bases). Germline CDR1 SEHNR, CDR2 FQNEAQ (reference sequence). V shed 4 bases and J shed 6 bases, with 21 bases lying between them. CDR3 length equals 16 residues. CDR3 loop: CASSSEGRGRIHGYTF. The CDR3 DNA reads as TGTGCCAGCAGCTCCGAAGGCCGGGGGCGCATACATGGCTACACCTTC.

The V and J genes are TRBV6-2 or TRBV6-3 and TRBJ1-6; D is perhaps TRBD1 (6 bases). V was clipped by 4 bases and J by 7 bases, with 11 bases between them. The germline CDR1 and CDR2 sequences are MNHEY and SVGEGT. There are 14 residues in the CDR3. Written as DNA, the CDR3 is TGTGCCAGCAGTTGGCCAGGGGTAAATTCACCCCTCCACTTT. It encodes CASSWPGVNSPLHF.

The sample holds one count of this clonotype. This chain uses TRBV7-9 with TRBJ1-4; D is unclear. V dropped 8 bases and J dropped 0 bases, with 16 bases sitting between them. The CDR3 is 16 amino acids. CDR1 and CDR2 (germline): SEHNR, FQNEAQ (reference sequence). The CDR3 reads CASSHGRITTNEKLFF. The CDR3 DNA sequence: TGTGCCAGCTCCCATGGCCGGATTACAACTAATGAAAAACTGTTTTTT.

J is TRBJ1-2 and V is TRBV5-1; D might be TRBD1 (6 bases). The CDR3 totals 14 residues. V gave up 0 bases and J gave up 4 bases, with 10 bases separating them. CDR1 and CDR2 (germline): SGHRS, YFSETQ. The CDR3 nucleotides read TGCGCCAGCAGCTTGGGAGGGGACACCTATGGCTACACCTTC. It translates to CASSLGGDTYGYTF. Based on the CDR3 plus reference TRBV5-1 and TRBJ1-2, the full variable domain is KAGVTQTPRYLIKTRGQQVTLSCSPISGHRSVSWYQQTPGQGLQFLFEYFSETQRNKGNFPGRFSGRQFSNSRSEMNVSTLELGDSALYLCASSLGGDTYGYTFGSGTRLTVV.

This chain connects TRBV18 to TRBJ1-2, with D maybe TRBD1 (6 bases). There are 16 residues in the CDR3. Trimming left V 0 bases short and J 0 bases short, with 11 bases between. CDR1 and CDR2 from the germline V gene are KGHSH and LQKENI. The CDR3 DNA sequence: TGTGCCAGCTCACCACCATCGGGGGCCTCTAACTATGGCTACACCTTC. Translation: CASSPPSGASNYGYTF. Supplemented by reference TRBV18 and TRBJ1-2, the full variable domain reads NAGVMQNPRHLVRRRGQEARLRCSPMKGHSHVYWYRQLPEEGLKFMVYLQKENIIDESGMPKERFSAEFPKEGPSILRIQQVVRGDSAAYFCASSPPSGASNYGYTFGSGTRLTVV.

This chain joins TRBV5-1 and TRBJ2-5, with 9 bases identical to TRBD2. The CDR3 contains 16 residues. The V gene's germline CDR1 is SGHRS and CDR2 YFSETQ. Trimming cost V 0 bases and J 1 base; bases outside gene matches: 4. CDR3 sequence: CASSLASSGVQETQYF. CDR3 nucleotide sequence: TGCGCCAGCAGCTTGGCGTCTAGCGGGGTCCAAGAGACCCAGTACTTC.

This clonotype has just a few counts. The CDR3 nucleotides are TGCAGTGCTAGAGGTTATCAAGTCCTAACCACTGAAGCTTTCTTT. Translation gives CSARGYQVLTTEAFF. The chain has TRBV20-1 and TRBJ1-1; D unclear. Germline CDR1 and CDR2: DFQATT and SNEGSKA (reference sequence). V lost 1 base to trimming and J lost 4 bases, with 16 bases between them. CDR3 length: 15 residues.

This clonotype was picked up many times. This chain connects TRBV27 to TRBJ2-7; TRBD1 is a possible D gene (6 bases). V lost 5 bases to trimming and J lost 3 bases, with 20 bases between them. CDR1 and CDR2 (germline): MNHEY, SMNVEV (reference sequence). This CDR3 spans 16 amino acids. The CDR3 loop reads CASSPWGRQVGYEQYF. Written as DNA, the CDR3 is TGTGCCAGCAGTCCGTGGGGCCGACAGGTTGGCTACGAGCAGTACTTC.

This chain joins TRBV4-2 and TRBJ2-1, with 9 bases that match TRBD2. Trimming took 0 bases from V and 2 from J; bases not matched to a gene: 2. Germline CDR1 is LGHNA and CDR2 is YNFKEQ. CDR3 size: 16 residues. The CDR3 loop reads CASSQEQRGAYNEQFF. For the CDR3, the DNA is TGTGCCAGCAGCCAAGAACAGCGGGGGGCCTACAATGAGCAGTTCTTC.

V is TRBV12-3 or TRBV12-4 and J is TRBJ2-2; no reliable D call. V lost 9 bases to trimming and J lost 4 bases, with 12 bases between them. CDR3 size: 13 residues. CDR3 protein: CASTIVRTGELFF. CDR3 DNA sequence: TGTGCCAGTACAATAGTTCGCACCGGGGAGCTGTTTTTT.

In DNA, the CDR3 is TGCAGTGCTAGAGATAGGGGTAGCGGGGGCCCCTACAATGAGCAGTTCTTC. Translation: CSARDRGSGGPYNEQFF. The chain joins TRBV20-1 to TRBJ2-1; TRBD2 agrees at 9 bases. The ends lost 0 bases at V and 2 bases at J; junction bases unmatched: 8. The germline V gene has CDR1 DFQATT and CDR2 SNEGSKA (reference sequence). The CDR3 is made up of 17 amino acids.

The CDR3 DNA reads TGCAGTGCTACAGGACAGGACCAAGAGACCCAGTACTTC. Its translation: CSATGQDQETQYF. The chain couples TRBV20-1 to TRBJ2-5, with 7 bases aligning to TRBD1. CDR1 is DFQATT and CDR2 is SNEGSKA in the germline V gene (reference sequence). This CDR3 spans 13 amino acids. V trimming: 4 bases; J trimming: 0 bases; junction bases outside the gene matches: 2.

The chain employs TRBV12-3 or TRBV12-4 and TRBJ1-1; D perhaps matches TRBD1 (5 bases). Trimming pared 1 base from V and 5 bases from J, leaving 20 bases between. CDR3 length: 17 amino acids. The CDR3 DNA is TGTGCCAGCAGTTTAGACCCGAGGGGCAGGCTAAGAACTGAAGCTTTCTTT. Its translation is CASSLDPRGRLRTEAFF.

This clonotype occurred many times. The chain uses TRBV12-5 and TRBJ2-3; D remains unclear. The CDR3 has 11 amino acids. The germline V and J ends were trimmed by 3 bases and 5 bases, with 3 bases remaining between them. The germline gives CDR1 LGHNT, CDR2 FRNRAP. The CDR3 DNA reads TGTGCTAGTGGTTTTAGAGATACGCAGTATTTT. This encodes CASGFRDTQYF.

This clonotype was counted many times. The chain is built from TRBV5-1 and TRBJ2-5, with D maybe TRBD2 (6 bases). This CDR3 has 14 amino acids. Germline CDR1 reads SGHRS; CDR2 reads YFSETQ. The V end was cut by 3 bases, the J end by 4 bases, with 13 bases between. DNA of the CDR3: TGCGCCAGCAGCTACCAGGGAGGAGGAGAGACCCAGTACTTC. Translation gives CASSYQGGGETQYF.

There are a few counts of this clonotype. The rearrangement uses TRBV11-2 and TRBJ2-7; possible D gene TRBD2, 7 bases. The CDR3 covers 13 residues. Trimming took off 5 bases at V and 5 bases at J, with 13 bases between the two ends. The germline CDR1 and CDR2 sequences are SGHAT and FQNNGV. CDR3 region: CASSPRGADEQYV. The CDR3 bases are TGTGCCAGCAGCCCTCGGGGGGCCGACGAGCAGTACGTC.

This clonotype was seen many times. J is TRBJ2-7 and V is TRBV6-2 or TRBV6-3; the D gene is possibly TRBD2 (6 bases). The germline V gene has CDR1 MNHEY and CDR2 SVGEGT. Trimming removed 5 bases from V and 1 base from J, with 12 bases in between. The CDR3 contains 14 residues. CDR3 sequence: CASSGRLGSYEQYV. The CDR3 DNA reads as TGTGCCAGCAGTGGGAGGTTAGGATCCTACGAGCAGTACGTC.